This TCR beta chain came from a study of spatial heterogeneity in lung cancer. Regarding the study as a whole: Mutation counts in tumors were tracked by counts of expanded intratumoral alpha and beta TCRs. Of tumor T cells, an estimated coverage of around 7% was reached for alpha chains and roughly 13% for beta chains.

TCRdb analysed the 5' RACE reads with MiXCR anew, one entry per CDR3 protein. This table holds 25,000 to 30,000 distinct CDR3 sequences, roughly 6.9% found once. Time point here: sample taken at primary tumor resection. Between the trimmed V and J ends, which lost 6 bases and 7 bases, there was a span of 4 bases. CDR1 MDHEN and CDR2 SYDVKM come from the germline V gene. This CDR3 region has 11 residues. This clonotype is deemed medium-sized. Antigen: not known. This rearrangement joins TRBV28 to TRBJ1-6; D not certain. Sequenced material: lung tumor tissue, taken at surgery. This receptor was identified in a male donor with early-stage non-small cell lung cancer. The CDR3 bases are TGTGCCAGCAGACTAAATTCACCCCTCCACTTT. This translates into CASRLNSPLHF.